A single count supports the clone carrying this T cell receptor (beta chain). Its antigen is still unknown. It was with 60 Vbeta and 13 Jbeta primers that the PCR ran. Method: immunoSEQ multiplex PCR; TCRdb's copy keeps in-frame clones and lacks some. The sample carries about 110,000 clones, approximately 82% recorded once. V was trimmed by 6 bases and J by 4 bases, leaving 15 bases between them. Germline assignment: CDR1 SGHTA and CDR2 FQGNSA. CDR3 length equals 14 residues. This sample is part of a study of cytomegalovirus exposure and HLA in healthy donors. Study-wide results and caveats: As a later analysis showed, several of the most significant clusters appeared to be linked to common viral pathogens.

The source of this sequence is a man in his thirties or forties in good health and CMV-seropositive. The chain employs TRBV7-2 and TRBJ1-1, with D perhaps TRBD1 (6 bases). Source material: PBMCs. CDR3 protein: CASSPPRQATEAFF. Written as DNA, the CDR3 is TGTGCCAGCAGTCCACCGCGACAGGCCACTGAAGCTTTCTTT.